These 22 T cell receptor beta chains share one sample of origin, sequenced in a study of blood T cell repertoires in COVID-19 (dated by TCRdb to 2019 to 2021). The library was produced with the immunoSEQ multiplex PCR assay. In its TCRdb copy, this immuneACCESS table keeps in-frame sequences only and misses some clones. Where compared with another copy, unresolved V genes explain less than half of these, and the others have no known cause. The sample has some 240,000 clones on record, 80% of them singletons. The ten largest clones capture 5.5% to 8.5% of the sample. Sequences were obtained from peripheral blood. The receptors come from a woman in her sixties or seventies with acute or convalescent COVID-19.

The J gene is TRBJ2-5, the V gene TRBV11-2; D unclear. CDR3 size: 14 residues. Between the trimmed V and J ends, which lost 3 bases and 5 bases, there was a span of 13 bases. Germline CDR1 reads SGHAT; CDR2 reads FQNNGV. This CDR3 reads CASSFGVRSETQYF. The CDR3, as DNA: TGTGCCAGCAGCTTTGGTGTCAGATCGGAGACCCAGTACTTC.

This chain connects TRBV19 to TRBJ1-5, with 7 bases identical to TRBD1. The CDR3 totals 16 residues. V was clipped by 5 bases and J by 7 bases; unmatched bases: 14. The germline V gene encodes CDR1 LNHDA and CDR2 SQIVND (reference sequence). DNA of the CDR3: TGTGCCAGTAGTGCCGATAGAGGGGGCGCAGGGCAGCCCCAGCATTTT. It encodes CASSADRGGAGQPQHF.

The J gene is TRBJ2-3, the V gene TRBV5-4, with TRBD1 matching 9 bases. The germline gives CDR1 SGHNT, CDR2 YYREEE (reference sequence). J gave up 6 bases and V 4 bases, and 12 bases lay outside the gene matches. The CDR3 covers 16 residues. CDR3 coding DNA: TGTGCCAGCAGCGAAGCGACAGGGGGGAGTTGGGATACGCAGTATTTT. Amino acid sequence: CASSEATGGSWDTQYF.

The chain recombines TRBV13 with TRBJ2-3; D uncertain. Germline CDR1 and CDR2: PRHDT and FYEKMQ (reference sequence). V was pared by 3 bases and J by 1 base, with 5 bases between. This CDR3 has 13 residues. Written as DNA, the CDR3 is TGTGCCAGCAGCTTCTCAGGCACAGATACGCAGTATTTT. Its translation is CASSFSGTDTQYF.

The chain combines TRBV5-4 with TRBJ2-5; TRBD2 matches at 9 bases. The CDR3 is 17 amino acids. Germline V gene lookup returns CDR1 SGHNT and CDR2 YYREEE (reference sequence). Losses at the gene ends were 0 bases for V and 1 base for J; bases not matched to a gene: 7. The CDR3 region is CASSLASRRGGQETQYF. CDR3 DNA: TGTGCCAGCAGCTTGGCATCGAGGCGGGGGGGCCAAGAGACCCAGTACTTC.

The chain joins TRBV6-6 to TRBJ2-7; perhaps TRBD1 as D (5 bases). The CDR3 consists of 14 residues. Trimming removed 0 bases from V and 1 base from J, with 7 bases in between. The germline gives CDR1 MNHNY, CDR2 SVGAGI (reference sequence). In nucleotides, the CDR3 is TGTGCCAGCAGTTACTCGGACATATCCTACGAGCAGTACTTC. Its protein is CASSYSDISYEQYF.

The chain carries TRBV7-6 and TRBJ2-7; 9 nucleotides agree with TRBD2. Looked up from germline, CDR1 is SGHVS and CDR2 is FNYEAQ. This CDR3 region has 14 residues. Germline trimming cut 5 bases from V and 6 bases from J; bases unmatched to any gene: 8. CDR3 region: CASSQTSGVGEQYF. The CDR3 region has the DNA TGTGCCAGCAGCCAGACTAGCGGAGTTGGCGAGCAGTACTTC.

This rearrangement joins TRBV7-8 to TRBJ2-3; D may be TRBD2 (5 bases). Trimming shortened V by 1 base and J by 6 bases, and 26 bases separated the two germline ends. There are 19 residues in the CDR3. From germline, CDR1 is SGHVS and CDR2 FQNEAQ. The CDR3 region is CASSLGFQASSLPGDTQYF. The CDR3 region has the DNA TGTGCCAGCAGCTTAGGGTTTCAGGCTAGCTCCCTCCCGGGGGATACGCAGTATTTT.

The gene calls are TRBV6-5 and TRBJ2-5, with D maybe TRBD2 (6 bases). Germline V gives CDR1 MNHEY, CDR2 SVGAGI. This CDR3 is built from 14 residues. Trimming left V 6 bases short and J 4 bases short, with 15 bases between. CDR3: CASSGGSGRETQYF. DNA for the CDR3: TGTGCCAGCAGCGGGGGTTCTGGACGAGAGACCCAGTACTTC.

The chain uses TRBV5-1 and TRBJ2-3, with no clear D. This CDR3 has 13 residues. The germline CDR1 and CDR2 sequences are SGHRS and YFSETQ. V lost 1 base to trimming and J lost 4 bases, with 7 bases between them. CDR3 amino acids: CASSLTPPDTQYF. CDR3 DNA: TGCGCCAGCAGCTTGACACCGCCAGATACGCAGTATTTT.

The chain employs TRBV3-1 (or the pseudogene TRBV3-2) and TRBJ2-3, with a weak D call TRBD2 (6 bases). The CDR3 is made up of 18 amino acids. The germline CDR1 and CDR2 sequences are LGHDT and YNNKEL (reference sequence). Trimming shortened V by 1 base and J by 0 bases, and 17 bases separated the two germline ends. CDR3 in DNA: TGTGCCAGCAGCCAAGGCAGACGGGGGACGTTTAGCACAGATACGCAGTATTTT. As protein: CASSQGRRGTFSTDTQYF.

The rearrangement links TRBV5-1 to TRBJ2-3; D possibly corresponds to TRBD2 (7 bases). Looked up from germline, CDR1 is SGHRS and CDR2 is YFSETQ. This CDR3 is 16 amino acids long. Trimming shortened V by 2 bases and J by 2 bases, and 15 bases separated the two germline ends. The CDR3 loop reads CASSFGAGDNTDTQYF. The CDR3 DNA reads TGCGCCAGCAGCTTCGGGGCGGGGGACAACACAGATACGCAGTATTTT.

The chain links TRBV3-1 (or the pseudogene TRBV3-2) to TRBJ2-3, with 8 positions matching TRBD1. The CDR3 runs 14 residues. The germline V gene has CDR1 LGHDT and CDR2 YNNKEL (reference sequence). V trimming: 1 base; J trimming: 11 bases; junction bases outside the gene matches: 8. CDR3 sequence reads: CASSQVGGDRRQYF. CDR3 nucleotide sequence: TGTGCCAGCAGCCAAGTAGGAGGGGACAGGCGGCAGTATTTT.

The rearrangement uses TRBV5-8 and TRBJ1-4; D not certain. This CDR3 comprises 14 residues. Germline lookup yields CDR1 SGHTS and CDR2 YDEGEE. V lost 0 bases, J lost 7 bases, and 10 bases lay in between. In DNA, the CDR3 is TGTGCCAGCAGCTTGGTCGAGCCAGGTGAAAAACTGTTTTTT. It codes for CASSLVEPGEKLFF.

This chain links TRBV25-1 with TRBJ2-7; 9 nucleotides agree with TRBD1. CDR3 length: 14 amino acids. Germline values: CDR1 MGHDK, CDR2 SYGVNS. The junction had 11 bases not matched to a gene; V was cut back by 8 bases and J by 6 bases. Here the CDR3 DNA reads TGTGCCAGCGCCCCCCCGGGACAGGGCAGCGAGCAGTACTTC. It yields the protein CASAPPGQGSEQYF.

V usage is TRBV11-3 and J usage is TRBJ2-1; D call uncertain. The CDR3 length is 13 residues. Trimming left V 6 bases short and J 1 base short, with 7 bases between. CDR1 is SGHNT, CDR2 YENEEA, per germline. CDR3 coding DNA: TGTGCCAGCAGTTCAGTTTCCTACAATGAGCAGTTCTTC. Translation: CASSSVSYNEQFF. The full variable domain, its missing parts supplied by reference TRBV11-3 and TRBJ2-1, is EAGVVQSPRYKIIEKKQPVAFWCNPISGHNTLYWYLQNLGQGPELLIRYENEEAVDDSQLPKDRFSAERLKGVDSTLKIQPAELGDSAVYLCASSSVSYNEQFFGPGTRLTVL.

V and J are TRBV9 and TRBJ2-2; D unresolved. V was shortened by 4 bases and J by 4 bases, with 8 bases between the two germline ends. The CDR3 spans 13 residues. CDR1 and CDR2 from the germline V gene are SGDLS and YYNGEE. The CDR3 loop is CASSPSSTGELFF. The DNA for the CDR3 is TGTGCCAGCAGCCCCTCGAGCACCGGGGAGCTGTTTTTT.

The CDR3 DNA is TGTGCCACCAGCAGAGGTGCTGACTTTAGCTCTGGAAACACCATATATTTT. Translation gives CATSRGADFSSGNTIYF. The chain joins TRBV15 to TRBJ1-3; D is uncertain. The CDR3 totals 17 residues. Trimming left V 1 base short and J 0 bases short, with 13 bases between. CDR1 and CDR2 (germline): LNHNV, YYDKDF (reference sequence).

The gene calls are TRBV5-1 and TRBJ2-2; 12 bases agree with TRBD2. The CDR3 is 20 residues long. With 4 bases clipped from V and 0 bases from J, the junction kept 13 bases outside the gene matches. Germline V gene sequence: CDR1 SGHRS, CDR2 YFSETQ. The chain's CDR3 is CASSTLGGGLAGSNTGELFF. The CDR3 nucleotides are TGCGCCAGCAGCACACTGGGGGGCGGACTAGCGGGGTCGAACACCGGGGAGCTGTTTTTT.

V is TRBV10-3 and J is TRBJ2-7; 7 bases are a match to TRBD1. This CDR3 is 12 amino acids long. The J segment lost 0 bases and the V segment lost 10 bases, leaving 3 bases of the junction unmatched. Germline V gene data show CDR1 as ENHRY and CDR2 as SYGVKD. CDR3 protein: CATGTVSYEQYF. CDR3 sequence (DNA): TGTGCCACTGGGACAGTCTCCTACGAGCAGTACTTC.

The rearrangement joins TRBV27 to TRBJ1-1, with 7 bases identical to TRBD1. The CDR3 totals 13 residues. From germline, CDR1 is MNHEY and CDR2 SMNVEV (reference sequence). V lost 5 bases and J lost 4; bases outside the gene matches: 4. CDR3 in amino acids: CASSLNRGTEAFF. CDR3 bases: TGTGCCAGCAGTCTTAACAGGGGCACTGAAGCTTTCTTT.

The chain uses TRBV5-6 and TRBJ2-1, with TRBD2 matching 14 bases. CDR3 length equals 19 residues. V shed 1 base and J 5 bases; nucleotides not matched to a gene: 11. The germline gives CDR1 SGHDT, CDR2 YYEEEE. CDR3 bases: TGTGCCAGCAGCTTGAGGACTAGCGGGGGGCAGGGAGTCCACAATGAGCAGTTCTTC. Its protein is CASSLRTSGGQGVHNEQFF.